Shown below are 21 T cell receptor beta chains from a single sample sequenced in a study of beta chain features in type 1 diabetes. Notes on the study in general: A moderate, significant TCRB CDR3 shortening appeared in type 1 diabetes across four CD4+ subsets.

Expressed TCRB transcripts got sequenced, as all isolated RNA was reverse transcribed. Method: immunoSEQ multiplex PCR; TCRdb's copy keeps in-frame clones and lacks some. The sample includes around 650,000 clones, roughly 12% seen only once; the top ten take more than 0.095%. The antigens these receptors bind are not known. The sample comprised naive CD4+ T cells from blood. The receptors were sampled from a man aged 25-45 years with type 1 diabetes.

The chain is built from TRBV2 and TRBJ2-5; the D gene could be TRBD1 or TRBD2 (7 bases each). V was shortened by 5 bases and J by 8 bases, with 15 bases between the two germline ends. The V gene's germline CDR1 is SNHLY and CDR2 FYNNEI. This CDR3 is built from 13 residues. The CDR3 DNA reads as TGTGCCAGCAGTAGCAGGGGGAGGGACACCCAGTACTTC. Translation: CASSSRGRDTQYF. The full variable domain, with the rest looked up from reference TRBV2 and TRBJ2-5, is EPEVTQTPSHQVTQMGQEVILRCVPISNHLYFYWYRQILGQKVEFLVSFYNNEISEKSEIFDDQFSVERPDGSNFTLKIRSTKLEDSAMYFCASSSRGRDTQYFGPGTRLLVL.

This clone has a handful of counts. The chain recombines TRBV6-6 with TRBJ2-3, with 7 bases identical to TRBD1. V lost 5 bases to trimming and J lost 0 bases; unmatched junction nucleotides: 5. Germline V gene data show CDR1 as MNHNY and CDR2 as SVGAGI (reference sequence). This CDR3 has 15 amino acids. CDR3 bases: TGTGCCAGCAGTGCAGGGGGTACTAGCACAGATACGCAGTATTTT. Translated, it gives CASSAGGTSTDTQYF.

V is TRBV7-2 and J is TRBJ2-6; D may be TRBD1 (6 bases). The CDR3 is 18 amino acids. Trimming pared 2 bases from V and 0 bases from J, leaving 14 bases between. Germline V gene lookup returns CDR1 SGHTA and CDR2 FQGNSA. The CDR3 region is CASSLRGSTYSGANVLTF. CDR3 sequence (DNA): TGTGCCAGCAGCTTAAGGGGGTCCACTTACTCTGGGGCCAACGTCCTGACTTTC.

The CDR3 loop reads CASSPGTMGGYTF. CDR3 coding DNA: TGTGCCAGCAGCCCCGGGACCATGGGTGGCTACACCTTC. The chain uses TRBV7-9 and TRBJ1-2; D is possibly TRBD1 (5 bases). The V gene's germline CDR1 is SEHNR and CDR2 FQNEAQ (reference sequence). Deletions cut 5 bases from V and 7 bases from J, with 14 bases between. The CDR3 sequence is 13 residues long.

This clone was seen more than once but under ten times. The genes are TRBV5-6 and TRBJ1-5, with a possible D match to TRBD1 (6 bases). Per the germline V gene, CDR1 is SGHDT and CDR2 is YYEEEE. V was cut by 0 bases and J by 5 bases, with 12 bases left in between. The CDR3 totals 15 residues. DNA for the CDR3: TGTGCCAGCAGCTTGGAACAGGGACTGCATCAGCCCCAGCATTTT. Translated: CASSLEQGLHQPQHF.

J is TRBJ2-7 and V is TRBV15; D could derive from TRBD1 or TRBD2 (5 bases each). With 0 bases removed from V and 1 base from J, the gap between germline ends came to 13 bases. Germline V gives CDR1 LNHNV, CDR2 YYDKDF (reference sequence). CDR3 length: 16 residues. CDR3 sequence: CATSRDTGTGSYEQYF. The CDR3 bases are TGTGCCACCAGCAGAGATACGGGGACGGGTTCCTACGAGCAGTACTTC.

The rearrangement uses TRBV28 and TRBJ2-5; possibly TRBD2 for D (5 bases). V was pared by 5 bases and J by 2 bases, with 12 bases between. This CDR3 spans 14 amino acids. Germline values: CDR1 MDHEN, CDR2 SYDVKM. Here the CDR3 reads CASSDLTIQETQYF. CDR3 in DNA: TGTGCCAGCAGTGATCTGACTATTCAAGAGACCCAGTACTTC.

The chain recombines TRBV4-3 with TRBJ1-6; D gene unclear. With 1 base removed from V and 10 bases from J, the gap between germline ends came to 11 bases. CDR3 length equals 14 residues. Germline CDR1 LGHNA, CDR2 YSLEER. CDR3 in amino acids: CASSQGPDGSPLHF. Here the CDR3 DNA reads TGCGCCAGCAGCCAAGGCCCGGACGGATCACCCCTCCACTTT.

The chain couples TRBV5-8 to TRBJ1-4; D may be TRBD1 (5 bases). This CDR3 comprises 14 residues. CDR1 and CDR2 (germline): SGHTS, YDEGEE. The ends were cut back, 5 bases at V and 6 bases at J, with 14 bases in the middle. CDR3 in amino acids: CASSQTATHEKLFF. CDR3 nucleotides: TGTGCCAGCAGTCAGACAGCGACGCATGAAAAACTGTTTTTT. Full variable domain (remainder filled in from reference TRBV5-8 and TRBJ1-4): EAGVTQSPTHLIKTRGQQATLRCSPISGHTSVYWYQQALGLGLQFLLWYDEGEERNRGNFPPRFSGRQFPNYSSELNVNALELEDSALYLCASSQTATHEKLFFGSGTQLSVL.

This clone was recorded a few times. CDR3 in amino acids: CASRLKGAGGNSPLHF. The CDR3 nucleotides are TGTGCCAGCAGGTTAAAAGGGGCAGGGGGTAATTCACCCCTCCACTTT. The V gene is TRBV7-2, the J gene TRBJ1-6, with 7 bases identical to TRBD1. Per germline, CDR1 SGHTA and CDR2 FQGNSA. The CDR3 consists of 16 residues. The trim removed 6 bases at V and 6 bases at J, leaving 11 bases unmatched.

This sequence joins TRBV7-8 and TRBJ1-1, with a possible D match to TRBD1 (5 bases). The germline V gene has CDR1 SGHVS and CDR2 FQNEAQ. V was clipped by 1 base and J by 0 bases, with 15 bases between them. The CDR3 runs to 17 residues. The DNA of the CDR3 is TGTGCCAGCAGCTTAGGGGCCAGGGAGTTGGTGAACACTGAAGCTTTCTTT. This gives the protein CASSLGARELVNTEAFF.

The V and J genes are TRBV9 and TRBJ2-1, with D possibly being TRBD1 (6 bases). CDR3 size: 13 residues. Germline V gives CDR1 SGDLS, CDR2 YYNGEE. With 2 bases removed from V and 6 bases from J, the gap between germline ends came to 9 bases. The CDR3 protein is CASSVDRTNEQFF. For the CDR3, the DNA is TGTGCCAGCAGCGTGGACAGAACCAATGAGCAGTTCTTC. The whole variable domain, remainder taken from reference TRBV9 and TRBJ2-1, is DSGVTQTPKHLITATGQRVTLRCSPRSGDLSVYWYQQSLDQGLQFLIQYYNGEERAKGNILERFSAQQFPDLHSELNLSSLELGDSALYFCASSVDRTNEQFFGPGTRLTVL.

This clone occurred a few times. This chain links TRBV19 with TRBJ2-1; D is perhaps TRBD1 (7 bases). Germline lookup yields CDR1 LNHDA and CDR2 SQIVND (reference sequence). The CDR3 is made up of 13 amino acids. Trimming cost V 7 bases and J 13 bases, with 20 bases left between them. CDR3: CASTPGGTAAQFF. The DNA of the CDR3 is TGTGCCAGTACCCCCGGAGGGACAGCGGCCCAGTTCTTC.

The chain couples TRBV6-1 to TRBJ2-7, with 7 bases lining up with TRBD2. CDR1 and CDR2 (germline): MNHNS, SASEGT. CDR3 size: 14 residues. Trimming removed 0 bases from V and 3 bases from J; junction bases left unmatched: 2. As DNA, the CDR3 is TGTGCCAGCAGTGAAGCGCTAGCGGACTACGAGCAGTACTTC. Amino acid sequence: CASSEALADYEQYF.

This clone was observed at least ten times. The chain uses TRBV6-4 and TRBJ2-1; the D is unclear. Per germline, CDR1 MRHNA and CDR2 SNTAGT. The CDR3 length is 14 residues. Deletions cut 4 bases from V and 8 bases from J, with 15 bases between. The CDR3 spells CASSVSIRSDEQFF. CDR3 DNA: TGTGCCAGCAGTGTTAGCATCAGATCCGATGAGCAGTTCTTC.

Comment on this clone: Other DNA sequences in this sample translate to the same CDR3. The chain joins TRBV19 to TRBJ2-1; no definite D call. Germline values: CDR1 LNHDA, CDR2 SQIVND (reference sequence). Deletions cut 3 bases from V and 2 bases from J, with 5 bases between. CDR3 length equals 13 residues. CDR3 sequence: CASSIGPYNEQFF. CDR3 coding DNA: TGTGCCAGTAGTATTGGACCCTACAATGAGCAGTTCTTC.

The chain combines TRBV6-1 with TRBJ2-3; possible D gene TRBD1, 6 bases. CDR1 and CDR2 (germline): MNHNS, SASEGT. V was trimmed by 9 bases and J by 6 bases, leaving 22 bases between them. The CDR3 totals 15 residues. As DNA, the CDR3 is TGTGCCAGTGTAGACAGGTCGCTTGAACGGGATACGCAGTATTTT. Amino acids: CASVDRSLERDTQYF.

The chain has TRBV18 and TRBJ1-4; weak D call: TRBD1 (6 bases). CDR1 and CDR2 (germline): KGHSH, LQKENI. The CDR3 has 15 residues. With 8 bases removed from V and 4 bases from J, the gap between germline ends came to 17 bases. As DNA, the CDR3 is TGTGCCAGCACGACCCAGGACAGTTTTAATGAAAAACTGTTTTTT. Encoded protein: CASTTQDSFNEKLFF.

The chain is built from TRBV25-1 and TRBJ2-1, with 9 bases fitting TRBD2. The CDR3 runs 15 residues. Germline values: CDR1 MGHDK, CDR2 SYGVNS. J lost 3 bases, V lost 6 bases, and 6 bases had no gene match. The CDR3 reads CASSVAGANYNEQFF. In DNA, the CDR3 is TGTGCCAGCAGCGTAGCGGGGGCCAACTACAATGAGCAGTTCTTC.

The chain employs TRBV7-2 and TRBJ2-3, with 7 bases lining up with TRBD2. The V and J ends lost 11 bases and 5 bases, in that order; junction bases with no gene match: 13. Per germline, CDR1 SGHTA and CDR2 FQGNSA. The CDR3 consists of 14 residues. The CDR3 is CAGGSGAEGDTQYF. The CDR3 bases are TGTGCCGGAGGAAGCGGGGCCGAGGGAGATACGCAGTATTTT. Complete variable domain (other parts from reference TRBV7-2 and TRBJ2-3): GAGVSQSPSNKVTEKGKDVELRCDPISGHTALYWYRQSLGQGLEFLIYFQGNSAPDKSGLPSDRFSAERTGGSVSTLTIQRTQQEDSAVYLCAGGSGAEGDTQYFGPGTRLTVL.

This clone was observed a few times. The chain employs TRBV10-3 and TRBJ1-2; no firm D call. Germline V gene data show CDR1 as ENHRY and CDR2 as SYGVKD. This CDR3 spans 13 amino acids. With 3 bases removed from V and 4 bases from J, the gap between germline ends came to 9 bases. The CDR3: CAISELRIYGYTF. The DNA of the CDR3 is TGTGCCATCAGTGAATTAAGGATCTATGGCTACACCTTC.